This TCR beta chain was sequenced during a study of blood T cell repertoires in COVID-19. As for the study in general: PBMCs, B-cell-depleted T cells, or T cells provided the cDNA or gDNA that made up the material.

This study enrolled people aged 18 to 89 from about 26 US geographic areas. Cohorts were based on clinical histories the participants reported. Cohort 3 recovery required two negative PCRs, clearance, or symptom resolution. The CDR3 spans 14 residues. Between the trimmed V and J ends, which lost 6 bases and 1 base, there was a span of 10 bases. CDR1 is KGHSH, CDR2 LQKENI, per germline. Assay: immunoSEQ multiplex PCR; the TCRdb copy retains only in-frame clones and omits some. This sample yields around 150,000 clones, of which approximately 80% are seen a single time; 11% belongs to the top ten. The origin of this receptor is a man aged 50-59 years who had recovered from COVID-19. The chain links TRBV18 to TRBJ1-5, with a weak D call TRBD1 (6 bases). The material sequenced was PBMCs or T cells enriched from blood (not recorded which). The CDR3 reads CASSSQGSNQPQHF. The CDR3 nucleotides read TGTGCCAGCTCTTCGCAGGGGAGCAATCAGCCCCAGCATTTT.